This entry features one TCR beta chain sequence. This entry is derived from a study of blood T cell repertoires in COVID-19. Data came from immunoSEQ multiplex PCR; TCRdb stores just in-frame clones and leaves some out. The sample contains 450,000 or so clones, around 90% of which appear only once. Germline V gene data show CDR1 as MDHEN and CDR2 as SYDVKM. The CDR3 spans 16 residues. V lost 10 bases to trimming and J lost 0 bases, with 20 bases between them. What was sequenced was PBMCs or T cells enriched from blood (not recorded which). The chain combines TRBV28 with TRBJ2-3; perhaps TRBD1 as D (5 bases). The receptor's source is a man between 18 and 29 years old who had recovered from COVID-19. The CDR3 region has the DNA TGTGCCACCATAAGGGGTGGCATAACTAGCACAGATACGCAGTATTTT. The encoded protein is CATIRGGITSTDTQYF.